What follows are 12 T cell receptor beta chains derived from one specimen sequenced in a study of T cells and copy number aberrations in small-cell lung cancer. Using immunoSEQ multiplex PCR, the repertoire was profiled, and TCRdb retains in-frame clones only, with some absent. The profile shows 8,500 to 10,000 clones, almost 80% of them singletons. What was sequenced was normal tissue next to the tumor. These receptors originate from a man aged 55-75 years with small cell lung cancer.

This chain joins TRBV15 and TRBJ2-1, with 8 nucleotides matching TRBD2. CDR1 and CDR2 from the germline V gene are LNHNV and YYDKDF (reference sequence). Losses at the gene ends were 5 bases for V and 4 bases for J; bases not matched to a gene: 4. CDR3 length: 14 amino acids. CDR3 loop: CATSRSGRYNEQFF. In DNA form, the CDR3 reads TGTGCCACCAGCCGGAGCGGGAGATACAATGAGCAGTTCTTC.

The chain is built from TRBV6-6 and TRBJ2-7; 10 bases are a match to TRBD2. V was pared by 4 bases and J by 4 bases, with 7 bases of the junction left unmatched. CDR1 and CDR2 from the germline V gene are MNHNY and SVGAGI (reference sequence). There are 15 residues in the CDR3. CDR3 coding DNA: TGTGCCAGCAGTTCCCTAGCGGGAGAATCTTACGAGCAGTACTTC. Amino acid sequence: CASSSLAGESYEQYF.

The CDR3 sequence: CASSTTGTGTVHEQYF. The DNA of the CDR3 is TGTGCCAGCTCCACCACCGGGACAGGGACTGTCCACGAGCAGTACTTC. This sequence joins TRBV28 and TRBJ2-7; 9 bases agree with TRBD1. The trim removed 8 bases at V and 5 bases at J, leaving 16 bases unmatched. This CDR3 contains 16 residues. The V gene's germline CDR1 is MDHEN and CDR2 SYDVKM.

This chain links TRBV28 with TRBJ1-2, with D perhaps matching TRBD1 (6 bases). This CDR3 has 15 residues. V was shortened by 2 bases and J by 7 bases, with 17 bases between the two germline ends. Germline values: CDR1 MDHEN, CDR2 SYDVKM. The CDR3 bases are TGTGCCAGCAGTTTAGCTGTAGGGGGAGCTTCTGGCTACACCTTC. Translation gives CASSLAVGGASGYTF.

The chain employs TRBV19 and TRBJ2-7; D possibly matches TRBD1 or TRBD2 (5 bases each). Germline CDR1 is LNHDA and CDR2 is SQIVND (reference sequence). Trimming pared 5 bases from V and 3 bases from J, leaving 11 bases between. The CDR3 contains 13 residues. The CDR3 loop reads CASSWGTNYEQYF. The CDR3, as DNA: TGTGCCAGTAGTTGGGGGACGAACTACGAGCAGTACTTC.

The chain has TRBV10-3 and TRBJ2-5; the D gene is possibly TRBD2 (5 bases). The germline gives CDR1 ENHRY, CDR2 SYGVKD. The CDR3 spans 13 residues. V shed 9 bases and J shed 5 bases, with 16 bases lying between them. CDR3 loop: CAIRAEVRETQYF. CDR3 nucleotides: TGTGCCATAAGAGCGGAGGTGCGGGAGACCCAGTACTTC.

The J gene is TRBJ2-7, the V gene TRBV11-3; no firm D call. Germline loops: CDR1 SGHNT, CDR2 YENEEA. V dropped 1 base and J dropped 3 bases, with 7 bases sitting between them. The CDR3 length is 13 residues. Here the CDR3 reads CASSLGMRYEQYF. Here the CDR3 DNA reads TGTGCCAGCAGCTTAGGGATGCGCTACGAGCAGTACTTC.

The rearrangement joins TRBV10-1 to TRBJ2-1, with TRBD2 matching over 14 bases. Germline V gene lookup returns CDR1 WNHNN and CDR2 SYGVQD (reference sequence). V gave up 7 bases and J gave up 0 bases; unmatched junction bases: 11. The CDR3 runs 19 residues. The CDR3 protein is CASTVGTSGRRDSYNEQFF. The CDR3 region has the DNA TGCGCCAGCACCGTAGGGACTAGCGGGAGAAGAGACTCCTACAATGAGCAGTTCTTC.

Here the CDR3 reads CASSWPGLGKYEQYF. The DNA for the CDR3 is TGTGCCAGCAGCTGGCCGGGACTAGGCAAATACGAGCAGTACTTC. The chain links TRBV5-8 to TRBJ2-7; 8 positions match TRBD2. Germline V gene lookup returns CDR1 SGHTS and CDR2 YDEGEE. V was pared by 3 bases and J by 4 bases, with 9 bases of the junction left unmatched. The CDR3 consists of 15 residues.

This clone was detected a few times. The rearrangement links TRBV6-1 to TRBJ2-7; TRBD1 aligns across 10 bases. This CDR3 is 14 amino acids long. V lost 4 bases to trimming and J lost 0 bases; unmatched junction nucleotides: 0. The germline V gene encodes CDR1 MNHNS and CDR2 SASEGT. DNA for the CDR3: TGTGCCAGCAGTGGGACAGGGGGCTCCTACGAGCAGTACTTC. It is translated as CASSGTGGSYEQYF.

The V call is TRBV6-6, the J call TRBJ2-7, with TRBD2 matching over 7 bases. The CDR3 is made up of 14 amino acids. J was trimmed by 5 bases and V by 2 bases; bases with no gene match: 6. CDR1 and CDR2 (germline): MNHNY, SVGAGI (reference sequence). The CDR3, as DNA: TGTGCCAGCAGTTACACGACTAGCTACCACGAGCAGTACTTC. The encoded protein is CASSYTTSYHEQYF.

This chain uses TRBV5-1 with TRBJ2-1; 8 bases are shared with TRBD1. CDR1 and CDR2 (germline): SGHRS, YFSETQ. V shed 0 bases and J 5 bases; nucleotides not matched to a gene: 1. The length of the CDR3 is 14 residues. The CDR3 bases are TGCGCCAGCAGCTTGGGACAGGGGCACAATGAGCAGTTCTTC. Amino acids: CASSLGQGHNEQFF.